This is a list of T cell receptor beta chains from one sample in a study of blood T cell repertoires in COVID-19. Sequencing used immunoSEQ multiplex PCR; TCRdb keeps in-frame clones, though not all of them. Of roughly 130,000 clones listed, approximately 86% were seen once; the top ten hold roughly 2.3%. Sequences were obtained from PBMCs or T cells enriched from blood (not recorded which). The origin of the receptors is a woman in her fifties or sixties who had recovered from COVID-19. CDR3s include the opening cysteine and the closing phenylalanine or tryptophan. A D gene is named only where the DNA matches it firmly. Some rows have no size entry. The others give once, few or many, or a class for an expanded clone.

clone size: .
D gene: .
J gene: TRBJ1-5
V gene: TRBV19
CDR3 protein: CATEPTGGSNQPQHF
CDR3 DNA: TGTGCCACAGAACCCACCGGCGGTAGCAATCAGCCCCAGCATTTT

clone size: .
D gene: TRBD2
J gene: TRBJ2-2
V gene: TRBV29-1
CDR3 protein: CSVEDRGVGELFF
CDR3 DNA: TGCAGCGTTGAAGATCGGGGGGTCGGGGAGCTGTTTTTT

clone size: .
D gene: .
J gene: TRBJ1-3
V gene: TRBV6-6
CDR3 protein: CASNTLARGGNTIYF
CDR3 DNA: TGTGCCAGCAACACTCTCGCGAGGGGGGGAAACACCATATATTTT

clone size: once
D gene: TRBD1
J gene: TRBJ2-1
V gene: TRBV29-1
CDR3 protein: CSVTPGTGGNEQFF
CDR3 DNA: TGCAGCGTTACCCCCGGGACAGGGGGCAATGAGCAGTTCTTC

clone size: .
D gene: .
J gene: TRBJ2-1
V gene: TRBV6-5
CDR3 protein: CASSIQGNEQFF
CDR3 DNA: TGTGCCAGCAGTATCCAGGGAAATGAGCAGTTCTTC

clone size: .
D gene: .
J gene: TRBJ1-6
V gene: TRBV7-2
CDR3 protein: CASSLYSGKGSPLHF
CDR3 DNA: TGTGCCAGCAGCTTATATTCCGGGAAAGGTTCACCCCTCCACTTT

clone size: .
D gene: .
J gene: TRBJ1-1
V gene: TRBV4-3
CDR3 protein: CASSQDYGSTEAFF
CDR3 DNA: TGCGCCAGCAGCCAAGATTACGGGAGCACTGAAGCTTTCTTT

clone size: .
D gene: TRBD1
J gene: TRBJ1-2
V gene: TRBV2
CDR3 protein: CASRVGGQGYGYTF
CDR3 DNA: TGTGCCAGCAGGGTAGGGGGACAGGGCTATGGCTACACCTTC

clone size: .
D gene: TRBD2
J gene: TRBJ2-1
V gene: TRBV11-2
CDR3 protein: CASSPRGGHNEQFF
CDR3 DNA: TGTGCCAGCAGCCCGCGGGGGGGCCATAATGAGCAGTTCTTC

clone size: .
D gene: TRBD2
J gene: TRBJ2-3
V gene: TRBV7-3
CDR3 protein: CASSLNAGDSTDTQYF
CDR3 DNA: TGTGCCAGCAGCTTAAACGCGGGGGATAGCACAGATACGCAGTATTTT

clone size: .
D gene: .
J gene: TRBJ1-5
V gene: TRBV28
CDR3 protein: CASRTLSRSHQPQHF
CDR3 DNA: TGTGCCAGTAGAACCCTGTCCCGCTCACATCAGCCCCAGCATTTT

clone size: few
D gene: .
J gene: TRBJ2-7
V gene: TRBV30
CDR3 protein: CAWSVLGEQYF
CDR3 DNA: TGTGCCTGGAGTGTACTCGGGGAGCAGTACTTC

clone size: few
D gene: .
J gene: TRBJ1-1
V gene: TRBV5-1
CDR3 protein: CASRRGLDTEAFF
CDR3 DNA: TGCGCCAGCAGGCGGGGGCTGGACACTGAAGCTTTCTTT

clone size: once
D gene: TRBD1
J gene: TRBJ1-2
V gene: TRBV5-8
CDR3 protein: CASSLGDRANYGYTF
CDR3 DNA: TGTGCCAGCAGCTTGGGGGACAGGGCTAACTATGGCTACACCTTC

clone size: .
D gene: .
J gene: TRBJ2-2
V gene: TRBV5-4
CDR3 protein: CASSLVQENTGELFF
CDR3 DNA: TGTGCCAGCAGCTTGGTACAGGAGAACACCGGGGAGCTGTTTTTT

clone size: .
D gene: .
J gene: TRBJ1-1
V gene: TRBV11-2
CDR3 protein: CASSLVVNTEAFF
CDR3 DNA: TGTGCCAGCAGCCTCGTTGTGAACACTGAAGCTTTCTTT

clone size: .
D gene: TRBD1
J gene: TRBJ2-7
V gene: TRBV6-2/TRBV6-3
CDR3 protein: CASSYLLGQPLSYEQYF
CDR3 DNA: TGTGCCAGCAGTTATCTATTGGGACAGCCACTTTCCTACGAGCAGTACTTC

clone size: .
D gene: TRBD1
J gene: TRBJ2-7
V gene: TRBV5-5
CDR3 protein: CASSSDRGSYEQYF
CDR3 DNA: TGTGCCAGCAGCTCGGACAGGGGCTCCTACGAGCAGTACTTC

clone size: .
D gene: .
J gene: TRBJ2-4
V gene: TRBV7-9
CDR3 protein: CASSSDIAKNIQYF
CDR3 DNA: TGTGCCAGCAGCTCGGACATAGCCAAAAACATTCAGTACTTC

clone size: once
D gene: .
J gene: TRBJ1-1
V gene: TRBV7-2
CDR3 protein: CASSSPRTGGTLNTEAFF
CDR3 DNA: TGTGCCAGCAGCTCCCCCAGAACCGGGGGGACCTTGAACACTGAAGCTTTCTTT

clone size: .
D gene: TRBD1
J gene: TRBJ1-2
V gene: TRBV7-2
CDR3 protein: CASSSNTGAGGYTF
CDR3 DNA: TGTGCCAGCAGCTCGAATACAGGGGCCGGGGGCTACACCTTC

clone size: .
D gene: .
J gene: TRBJ1-1
V gene: TRBV11-3
CDR3 protein: CASSLDHTNTEAFF
CDR3 DNA: TGTGCCAGCAGCTTAGACCACACAAACACTGAAGCTTTCTTT

clone size: .
D gene: TRBD1
J gene: TRBJ2-7
V gene: TRBV6-1
CDR3 protein: CASSGRRGQGSPYEQYF
CDR3 DNA: TGTGCCAGCAGTGGCCGCCGGGGACAGGGGTCTCCCTACGAGCAGTACTTC

clone size: .
D gene: .
J gene: TRBJ2-1
V gene: TRBV3-1/TRBV3-2
CDR3 protein: CASSYELGGAGDEQFF
CDR3 DNA: TGTGCCAGCAGTTACGAACTGGGGGGGGCCGGCGATGAGCAGTTCTTC

clone size: once
D gene: TRBD1
J gene: TRBJ2-7
V gene: TRBV9
CDR3 protein: CASSVAGQGFPSSYEQYF
CDR3 DNA: TGTGCCAGCAGCGTAGCCGGACAGGGATTTCCCTCATCTTACGAGCAGTACTTC

clone size: few
D gene: TRBD2
J gene: TRBJ2-7
V gene: TRBV4-1
CDR3 protein: CASSQFVGLAVYEQYF
CDR3 DNA: TGCGCCAGCAGCCAGTTTGTAGGACTAGCGGTCTACGAGCAGTACTTC

clone size: .
D gene: .
J gene: TRBJ2-4
V gene: TRBV29-1
CDR3 protein: CSVEGTKNIQYF
CDR3 DNA: TGCAGCGTTGAAGGGACTAAAAACATTCAGTACTTC

clone size: .
D gene: .
J gene: TRBJ1-4
V gene: TRBV7-9
CDR3 protein: CASCRGTNEKLFF
CDR3 DNA: TGTGCCAGCTGCCGGGGGACTAATGAAAAACTGTTTTTT

clone size: once
D gene: TRBD2
J gene: TRBJ2-3
V gene: TRBV27
CDR3 protein: CASQRGPPTDTQYF
CDR3 DNA: TGTGCCAGCCAGCGGGGGCCTCCCACAGATACGCAGTATTTT

clone size: .
D gene: .
J gene: TRBJ2-4
V gene: TRBV2
CDR3 protein: CASSEALLFFTASTKNIQYF
CDR3 DNA: TGTGCCAGCAGTGAAGCGCTTCTTTTTTTTACAGCTAGCACCAAAAACATTCAGTACTTC

clone size: once
D gene: .
J gene: TRBJ1-2
V gene: TRBV2
CDR3 protein: CASSDQGYGYTF
CDR3 DNA: TGTGCCAGCAGTGATCAGGGCTATGGCTACACCTTC

clone size: .
D gene: TRBD2
J gene: TRBJ2-7
V gene: TRBV28
CDR3 protein: CASSSGLANEQYF
CDR3 DNA: TGTGCCAGCAGTTCTGGACTAGCGAACGAGCAGTACTTC

clone size: .
D gene: TRBD1
J gene: TRBJ1-1
V gene: TRBV29-1
CDR3 protein: CSVELVRPGGKAFF
CDR3 DNA: TGCAGCGTTGAATTGGTCCGGCCAGGGGGGAAAGCTTTCTTT

clone size: .
D gene: .
J gene: TRBJ2-5
V gene: TRBV10-2
CDR3 protein: CARNHPTRTRDEETQYF
CDR3 DNA: TGCGCCAGAAACCACCCGACCCGGACGAGGGATGAGGAGACCCAGTACTTC

clone size: .
D gene: TRBD1
J gene: TRBJ1-6
V gene: TRBV5-5
CDR3 protein: CASSEPGQGIYNSPLHF
CDR3 DNA: TGTGCCAGCAGTGAACCGGGACAGGGGATCTATAATTCACCCCTCCACTTT

clone size: .
D gene: TRBD1
J gene: TRBJ1-4
V gene: TRBV5-1
CDR3 protein: CASSPDGTGGATNEKLFF
CDR3 DNA: TGCGCCAGCAGCCCGGACGGGACAGGGGGAGCAACTAATGAAAAACTGTTTTTT

clone size: once
D gene: TRBD1
J gene: TRBJ1-2
V gene: TRBV23-1
CDR3 protein: CASSQSKTGAGGYTF
CDR3 DNA: TGCGCCAGCAGTCAATCTAAGACAGGGGCGGGAGGCTACACCTTC

clone size: .
D gene: TRBD2
J gene: TRBJ2-3
V gene: TRBV4-1
CDR3 protein: CASSQGSGLAPLTDTQYF
CDR3 DNA: TGCGCCAGCAGCCAAGGAAGTGGACTAGCGCCCCTCACAGATACGCAGTATTTT

clone size: .
D gene: .
J gene: TRBJ2-7
V gene: TRBV4-1
CDR3 protein: CASSLGGAALEEQYF
CDR3 DNA: TGCGCCAGCAGCCTAGGGGGAGCCGCCCTAGAAGAGCAGTACTTC

clone size: .
D gene: TRBD2
J gene: TRBJ2-3
V gene: TRBV11-3
CDR3 protein: CASSLWASGGSEDTQYF
CDR3 DNA: TGTGCCAGCAGCTTATGGGCGTCGGGGGGGAGTGAAGATACGCAGTATTTT

clone size: .
D gene: .
J gene: TRBJ2-3
V gene: TRBV7-8
CDR3 protein: CASATGPTDTQYF
CDR3 DNA: TGTGCCAGCGCCACGGGTCCCACAGATACGCAGTATTTT

clone size: .
D gene: .
J gene: TRBJ2-3
V gene: TRBV5-1
CDR3 protein: CASSWTGTQYF
CDR3 DNA: TGCGCCAGCAGCTGGACTGGTACGCAGTATTTT